This T cell receptor (beta chain) appears in the sequencing data of a study of blood T cell repertoires in COVID-19. The wider study: PBMCs, B-cell-depleted T cells, or T cells provided the cDNA or gDNA that made up the material.

Sequencing used immunoSEQ multiplex PCR; TCRdb keeps in-frame clones, though not all of them. The data hold some 40,000 clones, with roughly 75% observed a single time. V lost 1 base to trimming and J lost 1 base; unmatched junction nucleotides: 2. The germline V gene encodes CDR1 MGHRA and CDR2 YSYEKL. The CDR3 sequence is 15 residues long. This TCR was recovered from a man between 65 and 85 years old with acute or convalescent COVID-19. The V and J genes are TRBV4-1 and TRBJ2-3; TRBD2 aligns across 7 bases. The sequencing sample was made of peripheral blood. CDR3 nucleotides: TGCGCCAGCAGCCAAGCGGGGGGACGCACAGATACGCAGTATTTT. It specifies CASSQAGGRTDTQYF.